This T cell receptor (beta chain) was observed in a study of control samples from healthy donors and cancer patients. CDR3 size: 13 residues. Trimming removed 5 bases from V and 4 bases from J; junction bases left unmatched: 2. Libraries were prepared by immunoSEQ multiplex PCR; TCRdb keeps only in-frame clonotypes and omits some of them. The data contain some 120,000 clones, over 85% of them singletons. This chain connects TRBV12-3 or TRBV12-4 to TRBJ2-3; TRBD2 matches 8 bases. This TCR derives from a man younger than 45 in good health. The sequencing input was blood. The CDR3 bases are TGTGCCAGCAGTCGGGAGGGGGCAGATACGCAGTATTTT. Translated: CASSREGADTQYF.